The 6 T cell receptor beta chains below all came from one sample that was sequenced in a study of vaccination and CD4 T cells after COVID-19 (dated by TCRdb to between 2022 and 2023). Their specific antigens are unknown. Libraries were constructed by PCR. The instrument given in TCRdb is Illumina iSeq 100. At the Johns Hopkins FTIC core, DNA from the cultured CD4+ T cells underwent TCR sequencing with the Oncomine TCR Beta short-read assay. TCRdb handled the public reads itself, with Q25 trimming in fastp and clone calling in MiXCR, and kept productive beta chains. Identical CDR3 protein sequences are pooled into one entry, listed with their most common genes and DNA. The sample data list some 10,000 distinct CDR3 sequences, and about 45% of these were observed just once. 20% to 25% of the sample is taken by the ten largest. The treatment or condition label, as the study defines it: approximately 10-day PBMC culture with coronavirus spike peptide pools or control peptides (ViraFEST assay).

The sequenced material came from CD4+ T cells from blood, cultured in vitro. The receptors were sampled from a human donor who had recovered from COVID-19.

On this clonotype: Germline and junction disagree at one end, which may indicate a read error. J is TRBJ1-2 and V is TRBV6-2 or TRBV6-3; 7 bases align to TRBD1. CDR3 length: 16 residues. The germline gives CDR1 MNHEY, CDR2 SVGEGT. The CDR3 is CASSYFRTGGNYGYTF. The DNA of the CDR3 is TGTGCCAGCAGCTACTTTCGGACAGGCGGTAACTATGGCTACACCTTC.

There are a few counts of this clonotype. The genes are TRBV27 and TRBJ1-2, with 12 nucleotides matching TRBD1. Germline-derived CDR1 and CDR2 are MNHEY and SMNVEV (reference sequence). After removal of 4 bases from V and 7 bases from J, the junction contained 4 bases not matched to a gene. This CDR3 has 14 residues. DNA of the CDR3: TGTGCCAGCAGTTCCGGGACAGGGGGCGTTGGCTACACCTTC. It encodes CASSSGTGGVGYTF.

A few counts support this clonotype. The chain is built from TRBV5-1 and TRBJ1-6; 10 bases line up with TRBD1. The length of the CDR3 is 16 residues. V gave up 3 bases and J gave up 5 bases; unmatched junction bases: 5. CDR1 SGHRS and CDR2 YFSETQ come from the germline V gene. CDR3 residues: CASSSQGQGDNSPLHF. For the CDR3, the DNA is TGCGCCAGCAGCTCGCAAGGACAGGGGGATAATTCACCCCTCCACTTT.

V usage is TRBV19 and J usage is TRBJ1-6, with D tentatively TRBD1 (5 bases). The CDR3 covers 13 residues. Germline V gives CDR1 LNHDA, CDR2 SQIVND (reference sequence). The V gene lost 4 bases and the J gene lost 7 bases, with 8 bases spanning the gap. The CDR3 sequence is CASSTAGNSPLHF. CDR3 nucleotide sequence: TGTGCCAGTAGTACGGCAGGGAATTCACCCCTCCACTTT.

The V call is TRBV19, the J call TRBJ1-1; 7 nucleotides line up with TRBD1. Germline loops: CDR1 LNHDA, CDR2 SQIVND (reference sequence). Losses at the gene ends were 2 bases for V and 0 bases for J; bases not matched to a gene: 3. The CDR3 runs to 15 residues. Written as DNA, the CDR3 is TGTGCCAGTAGTATACTGGGACAGTTGAACACTGAAGCTTTCTTT. Its translation is CASSILGQLNTEAFF.

This clonotype was seen a handful of times. V is TRBV2 and J is TRBJ1-2, with no clear D. The V end was cut by 2 bases, the J end by 5 bases, with 12 bases between. Germline V gives CDR1 SNHLY, CDR2 FYNNEI. This CDR3 is built from 14 residues. The CDR3 region is CASSENPNGYGYTF. CDR3 in DNA: TGTGCCAGCAGTGAAAACCCTAACGGGTATGGCTACACCTTC.